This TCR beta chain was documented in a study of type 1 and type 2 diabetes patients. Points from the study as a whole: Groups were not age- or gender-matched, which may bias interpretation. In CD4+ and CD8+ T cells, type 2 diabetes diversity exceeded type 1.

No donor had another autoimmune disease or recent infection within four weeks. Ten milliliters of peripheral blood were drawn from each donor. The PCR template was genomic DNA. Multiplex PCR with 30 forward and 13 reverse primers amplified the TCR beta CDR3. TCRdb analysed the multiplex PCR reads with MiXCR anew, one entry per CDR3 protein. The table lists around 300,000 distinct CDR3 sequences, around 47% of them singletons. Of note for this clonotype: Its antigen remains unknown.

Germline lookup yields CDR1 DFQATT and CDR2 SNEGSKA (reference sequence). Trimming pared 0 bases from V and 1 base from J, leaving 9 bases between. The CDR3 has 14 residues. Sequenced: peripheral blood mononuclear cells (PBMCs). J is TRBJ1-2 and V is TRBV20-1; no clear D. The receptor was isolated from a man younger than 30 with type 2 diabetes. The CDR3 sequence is CSAREHVGNYGYTF. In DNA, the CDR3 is TGCAGTGCTAGAGAGCACGTAGGTAACTATGGCTACACCTTC.